The 4 T cell receptor beta chains below all came from one sample that was sequenced in a study of cytomegalovirus exposure and HLA in healthy donors. It was with 60 Vbeta and 13 Jbeta primers that the PCR ran. Only in-frame clones appear in the TCRdb table, and some are missing; sequencing was by immunoSEQ multiplex PCR. The top ten hold 10% to 15% of the sample, which has 150,000 or so clones, around 80% seen once. Material for sequencing was PBMCs. These receptors originate from a young man in good health and CMV-seropositive.

The chain joins TRBV21-1 to TRBJ2-7; TRBD2 is taken as the D call from the table, unchecked against the DNA. TRBV21-1 is classified as a pseudogene. The CDR3 is 18 amino acids. CDR3: CASSKGMEVGPPTYEQYF. CDR3 in DNA: TGTGCCAGCAGCAAAGGGATGGAGGTAGGGCCCCCTACCTACGAGCAGTACTTC.

The V gene is TRBV19, the J gene TRBJ2-5; 7 bases fit TRBD1. The germline CDR1 and CDR2 sequences are LNHDA and SQIVND (reference sequence). The CDR3 consists of 13 residues. V trimming: 4 bases; J trimming: 5 bases; junction bases outside the gene matches: 4. The CDR3 DNA sequence: TGTGCCAGTAGTAGGGACAGTAGGGAGACCCAGTACTTC. As protein: CASSRDSRETQYF.

The chain couples TRBV5-8 to TRBJ1-2; a weak D match, TRBD1 (5 bases). Trimming stripped 5 bases from V and 1 base from J, with 12 bases between. The germline V gene has CDR1 SGHTS and CDR2 YDEGEE. CDR3 length: 14 residues. The CDR3 DNA reads as TGTGCCAGCAGGGAAGGAGGGGTTAACTATGGCTACACCTTC. Its translation is CASREGGVNYGYTF. The entire variable domain, with the rest obtained from reference TRBV5-8 and TRBJ1-2, is as follows: EAGVTQSPTHLIKTRGQQATLRCSPISGHTSVYWYQQALGLGLQFLLWYDEGEERNRGNFPPRFSGRQFPNYSSELNVNALELEDSALYLCASREGGVNYGYTFGSGTRLTVV.

This rearrangement joins TRBV5-1 to TRBJ2-3; TRBD1 matches at 12 bases. The germline V gene encodes CDR1 SGHRS and CDR2 YFSETQ. J gave up 3 bases and V 0 bases, and 2 bases lay outside the gene matches. This CDR3 contains 16 residues. The CDR3 spells CASSLGGQGATDTQYF. CDR3 coding DNA: TGCGCCAGCAGCTTGGGGGGACAGGGGGCAACAGATACGCAGTATTTT. Supplemented by reference TRBV5-1 and TRBJ2-3, the full variable domain reads KAGVTQTPRYLIKTRGQQVTLSCSPISGHRSVSWYQQTPGQGLQFLFEYFSETQRNKGNFPGRFSGRQFSNSRSEMNVSTLELGDSALYLCASSLGGQGATDTQYFGPGTRLTVL.